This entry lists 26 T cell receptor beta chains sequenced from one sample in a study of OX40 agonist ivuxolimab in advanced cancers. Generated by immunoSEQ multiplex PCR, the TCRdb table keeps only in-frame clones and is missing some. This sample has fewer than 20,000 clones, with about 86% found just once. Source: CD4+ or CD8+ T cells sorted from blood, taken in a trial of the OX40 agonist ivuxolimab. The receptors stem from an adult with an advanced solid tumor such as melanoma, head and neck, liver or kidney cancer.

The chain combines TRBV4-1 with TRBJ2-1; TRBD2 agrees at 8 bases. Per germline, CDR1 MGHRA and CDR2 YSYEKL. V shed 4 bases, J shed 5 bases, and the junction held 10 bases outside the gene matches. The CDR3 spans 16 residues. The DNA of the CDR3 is TGCGCCAGCAGCCTAGAGGCAATAGCGGGGCACAATGAGCAGTTCTTC. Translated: CASSLEAIAGHNEQFF.

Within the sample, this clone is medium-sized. CDR3 in amino acids: CASSLDRDYGYTF. The CDR3 DNA sequence: TGTGCCAGCAGCTTAGACAGGGACTATGGCTACACCTTC. The chain couples TRBV7-2 to TRBJ1-2; D might be TRBD1 (6 bases). Trimming removed 1 base at V and 3 bases at J, with 6 bases between. The CDR3 has 13 amino acids. Looked up from germline, CDR1 is SGHTA and CDR2 is FQGNSA.

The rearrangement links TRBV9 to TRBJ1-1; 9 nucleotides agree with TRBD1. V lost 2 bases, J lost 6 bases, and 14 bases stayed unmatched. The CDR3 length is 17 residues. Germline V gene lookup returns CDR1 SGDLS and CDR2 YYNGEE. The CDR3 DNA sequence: TGTGCCAGCAGCGTGGGGGGGACAGGGAGTGTGGGCGCTGAAGCTTTCTTT. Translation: CASSVGGTGSVGAEAFF.

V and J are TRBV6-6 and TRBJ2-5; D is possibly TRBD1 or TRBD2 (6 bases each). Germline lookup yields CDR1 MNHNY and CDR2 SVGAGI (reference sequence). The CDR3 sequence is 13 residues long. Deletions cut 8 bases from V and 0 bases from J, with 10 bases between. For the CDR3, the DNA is TGTGCCAGCGTCGGGGGCCACCAAGAGACCCAGTACTTC. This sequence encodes CASVGGHQETQYF.

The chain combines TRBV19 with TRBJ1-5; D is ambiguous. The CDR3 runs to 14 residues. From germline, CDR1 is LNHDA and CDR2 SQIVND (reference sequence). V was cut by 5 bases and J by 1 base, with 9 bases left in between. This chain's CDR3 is CASSLRLSNQPQHF. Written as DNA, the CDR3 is TGTGCCAGTAGTCTCCGGCTAAGCAATCAGCCCCAGCATTTT.

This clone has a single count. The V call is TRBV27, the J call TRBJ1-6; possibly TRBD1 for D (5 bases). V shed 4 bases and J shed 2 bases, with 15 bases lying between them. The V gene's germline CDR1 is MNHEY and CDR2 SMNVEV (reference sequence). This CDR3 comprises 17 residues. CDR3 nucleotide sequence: TGTGCCAGCAGTTCTCAAACCGGGGCAGCCTATAATTCACCCCTCCACTTT. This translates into CASSSQTGAAYNSPLHF.

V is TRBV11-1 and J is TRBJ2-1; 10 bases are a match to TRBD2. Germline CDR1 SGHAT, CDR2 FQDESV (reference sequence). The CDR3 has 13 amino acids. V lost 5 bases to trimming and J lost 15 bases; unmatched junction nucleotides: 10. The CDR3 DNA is TGTGCCAGCAGCAGGAGCGAGCGGGGGGGCGGGTTCTTC. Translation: CASSRSERGGGFF.

The CDR3 here is CASSRTGKNTGELFF. CDR3 DNA sequence: TGTGCCAGCAGTCGGACAGGAAAAAACACCGGGGAGCTGTTTTTT. The chain couples TRBV6-1 to TRBJ2-2, with 7 bases matching TRBD1. The CDR3 runs 15 residues. Per the germline V gene, CDR1 is MNHNS and CDR2 is SASEGT. V lost 5 bases to trimming and J lost 2 bases; unmatched junction nucleotides: 5.

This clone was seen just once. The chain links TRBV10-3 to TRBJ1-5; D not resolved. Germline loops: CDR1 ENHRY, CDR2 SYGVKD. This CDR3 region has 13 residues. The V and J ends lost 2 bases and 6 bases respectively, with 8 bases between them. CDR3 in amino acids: CAISEGPGQPQHF. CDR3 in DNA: TGTGCCATCAGTGAGGGGCCTGGTCAGCCCCAGCATTTT.

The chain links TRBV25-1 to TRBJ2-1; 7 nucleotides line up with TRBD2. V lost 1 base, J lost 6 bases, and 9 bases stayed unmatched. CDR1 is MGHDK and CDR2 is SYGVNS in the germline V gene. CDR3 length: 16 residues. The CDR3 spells CASSELGRASGNEQFF. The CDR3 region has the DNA TGTGCCAGCAGTGAATTGGGGAGGGCTAGCGGCAATGAGCAGTTCTTC.

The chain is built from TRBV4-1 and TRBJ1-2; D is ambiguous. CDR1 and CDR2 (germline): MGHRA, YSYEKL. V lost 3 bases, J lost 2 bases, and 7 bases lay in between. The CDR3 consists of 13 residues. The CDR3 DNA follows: TGCGCCAGCAGCCAGAGGGAAAACTATGGCTACACCTTC. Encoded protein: CASSQRENYGYTF.

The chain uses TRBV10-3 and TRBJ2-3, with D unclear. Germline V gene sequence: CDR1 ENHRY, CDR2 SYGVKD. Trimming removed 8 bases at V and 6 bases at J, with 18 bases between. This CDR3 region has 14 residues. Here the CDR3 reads CAIGPTRREDTQYF. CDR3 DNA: TGTGCCATCGGCCCCACTCGCCGTGAGGATACGCAGTATTTT.

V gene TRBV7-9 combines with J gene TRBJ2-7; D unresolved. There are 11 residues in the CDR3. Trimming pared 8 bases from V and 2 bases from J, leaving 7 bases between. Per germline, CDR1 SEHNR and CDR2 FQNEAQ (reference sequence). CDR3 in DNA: TGTGCCAGCGCGGCAGCCTACGAGCAGTACTTC. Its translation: CASAAAYEQYF.

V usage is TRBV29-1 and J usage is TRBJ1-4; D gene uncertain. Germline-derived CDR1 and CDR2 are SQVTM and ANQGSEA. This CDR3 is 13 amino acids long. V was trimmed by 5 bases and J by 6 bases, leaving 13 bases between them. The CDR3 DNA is TGCAGCGTTATAGAGCCAATCCATGAAAAACTGTTTTTT. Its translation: CSVIEPIHEKLFF. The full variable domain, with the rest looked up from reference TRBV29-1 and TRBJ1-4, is SAVISQKPSRDICQRGTSLTIQCQVDSQVTMMFWYRQQPGQSLTLIATANQGSEATYESGFVIDKFPISRPNLTFSTLTVSNMSPEDSSIYLCSVIEPIHEKLFFGSGTQLSVL.

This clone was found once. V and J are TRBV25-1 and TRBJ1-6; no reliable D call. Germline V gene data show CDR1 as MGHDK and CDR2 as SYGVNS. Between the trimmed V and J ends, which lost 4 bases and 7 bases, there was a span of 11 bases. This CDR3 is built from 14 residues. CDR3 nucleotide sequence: TGTGCCAGCAGTGCAGGAACTCGCAATTCACCCCTCCACTTT. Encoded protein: CASSAGTRNSPLHF.

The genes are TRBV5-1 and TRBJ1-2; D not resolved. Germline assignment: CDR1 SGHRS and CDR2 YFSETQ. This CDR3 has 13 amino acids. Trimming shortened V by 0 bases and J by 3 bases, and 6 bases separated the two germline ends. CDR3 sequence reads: CASSLDSYYGYTF. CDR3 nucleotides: TGCGCCAGCAGCTTGGACAGTTACTATGGCTACACCTTC.

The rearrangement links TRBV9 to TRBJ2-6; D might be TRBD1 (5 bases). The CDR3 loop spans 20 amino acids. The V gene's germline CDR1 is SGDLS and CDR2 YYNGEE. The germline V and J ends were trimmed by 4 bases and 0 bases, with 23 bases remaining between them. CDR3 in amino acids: CASSSRLAPTERSGANVLTF. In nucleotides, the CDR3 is TGTGCCAGCAGCTCTCGACTCGCACCGACAGAACGCTCTGGGGCCAACGTCCTGACTTTC. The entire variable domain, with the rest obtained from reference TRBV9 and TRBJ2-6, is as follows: DSGVTQTPKHLITATGQRVTLRCSPRSGDLSVYWYQQSLDQGLQFLIQYYNGEERAKGNILERFSAQQFPDLHSELNLSSLELGDSALYFCASSSRLAPTERSGANVLTFGAGSRLTVL.

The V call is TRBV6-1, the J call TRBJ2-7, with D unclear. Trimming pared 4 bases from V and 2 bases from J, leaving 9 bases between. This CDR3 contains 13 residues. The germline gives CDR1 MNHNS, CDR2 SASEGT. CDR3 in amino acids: CASSVNTPYEQYF. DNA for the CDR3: TGTGCCAGCAGTGTGAACACCCCCTACGAGCAGTACTTC.

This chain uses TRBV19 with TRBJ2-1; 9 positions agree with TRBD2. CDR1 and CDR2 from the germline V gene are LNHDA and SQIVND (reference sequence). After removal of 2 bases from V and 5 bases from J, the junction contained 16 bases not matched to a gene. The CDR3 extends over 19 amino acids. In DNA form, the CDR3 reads TGTGCCAGTAGTATACCGCACAGACTAGCGGCTCAGAACCACAATGAGCAGTTCTTC. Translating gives CASSIPHRLAAQNHNEQFF.

CDR3 amino acids: CASSLEGFRNQPQHF. In DNA, the CDR3 is TGTGCCAGCAGCTTAGAGGGGTTTCGAAATCAGCCCCAGCATTTT. V usage is TRBV7-2 and J usage is TRBJ1-5; TRBD1 might be the D (5 bases). V was pared by 1 base and J by 4 bases, with 11 bases between. This CDR3 spans 15 amino acids. Germline loops: CDR1 SGHTA, CDR2 FQGNSA.

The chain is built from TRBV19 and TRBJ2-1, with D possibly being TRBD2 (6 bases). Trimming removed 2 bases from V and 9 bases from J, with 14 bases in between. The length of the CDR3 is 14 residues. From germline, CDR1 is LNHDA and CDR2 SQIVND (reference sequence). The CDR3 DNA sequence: TGTGCCAGTAGTATAATTGGAGGGGCGCGTGAGCAGTTCTTC. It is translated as CASSIIGGAREQFF.

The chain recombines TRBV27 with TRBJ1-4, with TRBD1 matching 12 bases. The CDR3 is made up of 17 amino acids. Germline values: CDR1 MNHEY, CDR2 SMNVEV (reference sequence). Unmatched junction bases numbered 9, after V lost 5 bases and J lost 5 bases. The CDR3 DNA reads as TGTGCCAGCAGTCCCTCGGGACAGGGGGCGCGGAATGAAAAACTGTTTTTT. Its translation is CASSPSGQGARNEKLFF.

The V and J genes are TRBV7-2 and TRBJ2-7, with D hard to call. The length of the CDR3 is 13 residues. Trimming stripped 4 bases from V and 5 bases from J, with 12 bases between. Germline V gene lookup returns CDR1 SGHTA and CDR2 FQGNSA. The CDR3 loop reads CASSYRVGHEQYF. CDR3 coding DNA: TGTGCCAGCAGCTATAGGGTCGGCCACGAGCAGTACTTC.

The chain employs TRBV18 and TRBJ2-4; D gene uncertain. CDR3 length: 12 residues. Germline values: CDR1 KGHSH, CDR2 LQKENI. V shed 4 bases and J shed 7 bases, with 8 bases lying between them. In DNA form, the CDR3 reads TGTGCCAGCTCACACCCGAGGAACATTCAGTACTTC. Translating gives CASSHPRNIQYF.

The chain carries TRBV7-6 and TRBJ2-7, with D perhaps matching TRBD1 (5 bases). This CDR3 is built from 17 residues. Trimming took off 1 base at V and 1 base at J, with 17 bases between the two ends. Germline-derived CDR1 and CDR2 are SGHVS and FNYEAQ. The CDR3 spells CASSLGVGQGSSYEQYF. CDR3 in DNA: TGTGCCAGCAGCTTAGGGGTGGGGCAGGGTTCTTCCTACGAGCAGTACTTC.

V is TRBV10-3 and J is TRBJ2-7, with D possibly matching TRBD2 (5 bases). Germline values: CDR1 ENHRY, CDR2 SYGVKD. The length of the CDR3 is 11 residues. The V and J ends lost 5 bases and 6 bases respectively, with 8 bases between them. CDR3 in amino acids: CAISMRAEQYF. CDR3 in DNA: TGTGCCATCAGTATGCGGGCCGAGCAGTACTTC.